The clone carrying this T cell receptor beta chain has only a few counts. This specimen belongs to a study of blood T cell repertoires in COVID-19. Study-level information: The cDNA or gDNA used as material had been derived from T cells, B-cell-depleted T cells, or PBMCs.

Authors' data handling: Nucleated cell counts were estimated from reference gene primer amplification. This table comes from immunoSEQ multiplex PCR, and its TCRdb copy is limited to in-frame clones, with some not included. The DNA gave D and trimming, while V, J and clone size come from that table. The sample has about 100,000 clones, around 74% seen once. J gave up 4 bases and V 4 bases, and 9 bases lay outside the gene matches. CDR1 and CDR2 (germline): SGHRS, YFSETQ. The length of the CDR3 is 15 residues. The J gene is TRBJ2-3, the V gene TRBV5-1; 7 positions match TRBD2. Sequenced sample: peripheral blood. This receptor was taken from a woman older than 75 with active or convalescent COVID-19. The CDR3 sequence is CASSPRDYDADTQYF. The CDR3 DNA follows: TGCGCCAGCAGCCCCAGGGACTACGATGCAGATACGCAGTATTTT.